The rows below give T cell receptor beta chains drawn from one sample of a study of blood T cells in healthy people across ages. Each CDR3 protein is one row after TCRdb ran MiXCR on the 5' RACE reads. The sample holds roughly 1.9 million distinct CDR3 sequences, 30% to 40% seen once. Sequencing used blood. These receptor sequences come from a human donor in good health. The CDR3 runs from the conserved cysteine through the conserved F or W. D genes are given only for firm matches. Rows may omit the clone size; those that give it use once, few, many or a size class.

d_call | j_call | v_call | clone_size | cdr3_nt | cdr3_aa
NA | TRBJ2-5 | TRBV11-2 | NA | TGTGCCAGCAGCTTAGCTTCGATCGGGTTAGAAGAGACCCAGTACTTC | CASSLASIGLEETQYF
NA | TRBJ2-1 | TRBV11-2 | few | TGTGCCAGCAGCTTAGAAGTTAGCACCCACAATGAGCAGTTCTTC | CASSLEVSTHNEQFF
NA | TRBJ2-1 | TRBV13 | NA | TGTGCCAGCAGCCTTAGCAACGCCTACAATGAGCAGTTCTTC | CASSLSNAYNEQFF
NA | TRBJ1-2 | TRBV12-3/TRBV12-4 | NA | TGTGCCAGCAGTCCCGCAACGCTTGGTGGCTACACCTTC | CASSPATLGGYTF
NA | TRBJ1-2 | TRBV7-2 | NA | TGTGCCAGCAGCTTAGATCCAGGGGCTGAGTACTACGGCTACACCTTC | CASSLDPGAEYYGYTF
NA | TRBJ1-6 | TRBV10-3 | NA | TGTGCCATCAGTGGGGTACGTGAGAATTCACCCCTCCACTTT | CAISGVRENSPLHF
NA | TRBJ2-1 | TRBV4-1 | NA | TGCGCCAGCAGCCAACTCCTTGGAAAGGGGGGGCACTACAATGAGCAGTTCTTC | CASSQLLGKGGHYNEQFF
NA | TRBJ2-6 | TRBV4-2 | few | TGTGCCAGCGCTGGGGAGGGGGCATGGCTTGGGGCCAACGTCCTGACTTTC | CASAGEGAWLGANVLTF
TRBD1 | TRBJ1-5 | TRBV3-1 | NA | TGTGCCAGCAGCCAAAAACGACAGGGGATCGGGCAGCCCCAGCATTTT | CASSQKRQGIGQPQHF
NA | TRBJ1-5 | TRBV2 | NA | TGTGCCAGCAGTACACAGGGTGGGGGTCAGCCCCAGCATTTT | CASSTQGGGQPQHF
TRBD1 | TRBJ2-7 | TRBV25-1 | many | TGTGCCAGCAGTATGGACAGGGTACCCTACGAGCAGTACTTC | CASSMDRVPYEQYF
TRBD2 | TRBJ2-1 | TRBV4-1 | few | TGCGCCAGCAGCCACCATAGCGGGGGGGCCAGCAATGAGCAGTTCTTC | CASSHHSGGASNEQFF
NA | TRBJ2-7 | TRBV15 | NA | TGTGCCACCAGCAGAAGACAGGTTCCAACCTACGAGCAGTACTTC | CATSRRQVPTYEQYF
NA | TRBJ1-5 | TRBV29-1 | NA | TGCAGCGTTGAAGTAGGAGAGGGGCAGGAGGATCAGCCCCAGCATTTT | CSVEVGEGQEDQPQHF
NA | TRBJ2-7 | TRBV25-1 | NA | TGTGCCAGCAGTGAATTAGACAGCTACGAGCAGTACTTC | CASSELDSYEQYF
NA | TRBJ1-2 | TRBV12-3/TRBV12-4 | few | TGTGCCAGCAGCAGGGACTTTAACTATGGCTACACCTTC | CASSRDFNYGYTF
TRBD1 | TRBJ2-3 | TRBV29-1 | few | TGCAGCGTTCCCAGACAGGGTAAAAGTCTTCGGCTCGGTACGCAGTATTTT | CSVPRQGKSLRLGTQYF
NA | TRBJ2-7 | TRBV29-1 | NA | TGCAGCGTTGAATGGGGGGGGCGGAAAGGCTACGAGCAGTACTTC | CSVEWGGRKGYEQYF
NA | TRBJ1-1 | TRBV2 | NA | TGTGCCAGCAGACAAAGGACTGAAGCTTTCTTT | CASRQRTEAFF
TRBD1 | TRBJ1-1 | TRBV29-1 | few | TGCAGCGTGGGACAGGGGGTGGGAACTGAAGCTTTCTTT | CSVGQGVGTEAFF
TRBD2 | TRBJ2-1 | TRBV20-1 | NA | TGCAGTGTTACGACTAGCGGAGATCTCAATGAGCAGTTCTTC | CSVTTSGDLNEQFF
NA | TRBJ1-1 | TRBV7-3 | NA | TGTGTCAGCAACTTACAGGTTAACACTGAAGCTTTCTTT | CVSNLQVNTEAFF
NA | TRBJ2-7 | TRBV7-2 | NA | TGTGCCAGCAGCCCCCTTCAAGGGGCCCACGAGCAGTACTTC | CASSPLQGAHEQYF
NA | TRBJ2-5 | TRBV28 | once | TGTGCCAGCAGCAAATCCATCCGGGACGCGGCGAAAGAGACCCAGTACTTC | CASSKSIRDAAKETQYF
TRBD1 | TRBJ2-5 | TRBV7-2 | NA | TGTGCCAGCAGCTTCTTAAAAGGGACAGAAGAGACCCAGTACTTC | CASSFLKGTEETQYF
TRBD1 | TRBJ2-7 | TRBV20-1 | many | TGCAGTGCCCCCGACAGGGGTTACGAGCAGTACTTC | CSAPDRGYEQYF
NA | TRBJ1-2 | TRBV11-2 | NA | TGTGCCAGCAGCTTAGACCCAGGACAGTTCTATGGCTACACCTTC | CASSLDPGQFYGYTF
NA | TRBJ2-7 | TRBV20-1 | few | TGCAGTGCTAGGATTCAGGGGGGTAACTACGAGCAGTACTTC | CSARIQGGNYEQYF
NA | TRBJ2-1 | TRBV20-1 | few | TGCAGTGCTGTCGACGGGAGCTCCTACAATGAGCAGTTCTTC | CSAVDGSSYNEQFF
NA | TRBJ1-5 | TRBV2 | NA | TGTGCCAGCAGGGCAGAAAATCAGCCCCAGCATTTT | CASRAENQPQHF
NA | TRBJ2-3 | TRBV6-5 | many | TGTGCCAGCAGCCAAGGACTCGCCACAGATACGCAGTATTTT | CASSQGLATDTQYF
NA | TRBJ2-7 | TRBV11-2 | NA | TGTGCCAGCAGCTTGTCAGGGGCAGGGGAGCAGTACTTC | CASSLSGAGEQYF
NA | TRBJ2-7 | TRBV21-1 | NA | TGTGCCAGCAGCCCCCGGGTCAGGGATTCCTACGAGCAGTACTTC | CASSPRVRDSYEQYF
NA | TRBJ1-2 | TRBV19 | once | TGTGCCGGTACCATGAGGGCGCCCAACTATGGCTACACCTTC | CAGTMRAPNYGYTF
NA | TRBJ1-2 | TRBV4-2 | few | TGTGCCAGCAGCCAAGAATTCGGTCCCGGGGTAGATGGCTACACCTTC | CASSQEFGPGVDGYTF